A single sample gave rise to the 13 T cell receptor beta chains below, sequenced in a study of shared clonotypes between healthy human individuals. Sequencing used immunoSEQ multiplex PCR; TCRdb keeps in-frame clones, though not all of them. This repertoire shows hundreds of thousands of clones, around 74% found once; its top ten account for over 1.5%. The sample consisted of memory CD4+ T cells sorted from blood. The sample's subset: CD45RA-negative fraction. The receptors were sampled from a woman aged 25 to 45 in good health.

Remarks on this clone: With only one base between it and a far larger clone, this is likely a read error. Additional DNA sequences in this sample encode the identical CDR3. The V call is TRBV2, the J call TRBJ1-5; maybe TRBD1 (6 bases). This CDR3 has 15 amino acids. The V gene's germline CDR1 is SNHLY and CDR2 FYNNEI. V was shortened by 1 base and J by 7 bases, with 14 bases between the two germline ends. As DNA, the CDR3 is TGTGCCAGCAGTGAAGAGGGGCAGGGGCAGCAGCCCCAGCATTTT. Translating gives CASSEEGQGQQPQHF.

This chain uses TRBV30 with TRBJ2-5; 9 bases match TRBD1. The J call may not be correct, given that the DNA end is closer to TRBJ2-7. The CDR3 is 15 amino acids. CDR1 is GTSNPN and CDR2 is SVGIG in the germline V gene (reference sequence). CDR3 protein: CAWSSRQGVSYEQYF. In nucleotides, the CDR3 is TGTGCCTGGAGTTCACGACAGGGGGTAAGCTACGAGCAGTACTTC.

This rearrangement joins TRBV2 to TRBJ2-2; D call uncertain. This CDR3 is built from 16 residues. Trimming took 6 bases from V and 3 from J, leaving 17 bases between them. The germline CDR1 and CDR2 sequences are SNHLY and FYNNEI. This CDR3 reads CASSLRPPPDTGELFF. In DNA, the CDR3 is TGTGCCAGCAGCCTTAGGCCCCCACCAGACACCGGGGAGCTGTTTTTT.

This sequence joins TRBV5-8 and TRBJ2-7; 9 nucleotides agree with TRBD2. Per germline, CDR1 SGHTS and CDR2 YDEGEE. The CDR3 extends over 14 amino acids. Trimming removed 6 bases from V and 0 bases from J; junction bases left unmatched: 4. The CDR3 bases are TGTGCCAGCAACAGACTAGCGGCCTCCTACGAGCAGTACTTC. It yields the protein CASNRLAASYEQYF.

This chain connects TRBV28 to TRBJ1-5; perhaps TRBD1 as D (6 bases). Per germline, CDR1 MDHEN and CDR2 SYDVKM. Trimming shortened V by 6 bases and J by 3 bases, and 15 bases separated the two germline ends. The CDR3 consists of 15 residues. CDR3 sequence: CASSRTATNNQPQHF. The CDR3 nucleotides are TGTGCCAGCAGCCGGACAGCGACTAACAATCAGCCCCAGCATTTT. The whole variable domain, filled in from reference TRBV28 and TRBJ1-5, reads DVKVTQSSRYLVKRTGEKVFLECVQDMDHENMFWYRQDPGLGLRLIYFSYDVKMKEKGDIPEGYSVSREKKERFSLILESASTNQTSMYLCASSRTATNNQPQHFGDGTRLSIL.

This chain connects TRBV5-4 to TRBJ1-2; 7 positions match TRBD1. The CDR3 totals 12 residues. The V gene's germline CDR1 is SGHNT and CDR2 YYREEE (reference sequence). V shed 0 bases, J shed 7 bases, and the junction held 0 bases outside the gene matches. The CDR3 nucleotides read TGTGCCAGCAGCTTGGGACAGGGTGGCTACACCTTC. Protein: CASSLGQGGYTF.

The chain recombines TRBV20-1 with TRBJ2-3, with D tentatively TRBD2 (6 bases). V lost 6 bases and J lost 6, with 10 bases in between. Looked up from germline, CDR1 is DFQATT and CDR2 is SNEGSKA (reference sequence). There are 11 residues in the CDR3. CDR3 in amino acids: CSATREDTQYF. The CDR3 DNA reads as TGCAGTGCCACACGGGAGGATACGCAGTATTTT.

The chain joins TRBV5-1 to TRBJ2-5; D gene ambiguous. Germline-derived CDR1 and CDR2 are SGHRS and YFSETQ. Trimming took off 2 bases at V and 4 bases at J, with 9 bases between the two ends. The CDR3 covers 13 residues. CDR3 loop: CASSFGPRETQYF. The CDR3, as DNA: TGCGCCAGCAGCTTTGGGCCCCGAGAGACCCAGTACTTC.

The gene calls are TRBV10-1 and TRBJ2-1; 13 nucleotides agree with TRBD2. The germline CDR1 and CDR2 sequences are WNHNN and SYGVQD (reference sequence). The CDR3 loop spans 15 amino acids. J lost 9 bases, V lost 0 bases, and 2 bases had no gene match. CDR3: CASSESTSGRIEQFF. The CDR3 DNA reads as TGCGCCAGCAGTGAGTCGACTAGCGGGAGGATTGAGCAGTTCTTC.

CDR3 sequence reads: CASLLSRRGPDTQYF. The CDR3 nucleotides are TGTGCCAGCCTTTTGTCCCGCAGGGGGCCGGATACGCAGTATTTT. This chain links TRBV6-1 with TRBJ2-3, with TRBD1 matching over 8 bases. The CDR3 runs 15 residues. The germline gives CDR1 MNHNS, CDR2 SASEGT. V was pared by 8 bases and J by 6 bases, with 13 bases of the junction left unmatched.

This sequence joins TRBV19 and TRBJ2-7, with TRBD1 matching 7 bases. Germline CDR1 is LNHDA and CDR2 is SQIVND (reference sequence). The J segment lost 2 bases and the V segment lost 2 bases, leaving 18 bases of the junction unmatched. The CDR3 runs to 19 residues. CDR3 region: CASSIRQGGLGDHTYEQYF. CDR3 DNA sequence: TGTGCCAGTAGTATAAGACAGGGTGGATTGGGGGACCATACCTACGAGCAGTACTTC.

J is TRBJ2-7 and V is TRBV11-2, with D possibly being TRBD1 (5 bases). V was pared by 3 bases and J by 0 bases, with 9 bases between. The CDR3 runs to 14 residues. Germline lookup yields CDR1 SGHAT and CDR2 FQNNGV. In DNA, the CDR3 is TGTGCCAGCAGCTTCTTACAGGCCTCCTACGAGCAGTACTTC. Translated, it gives CASSFLQASYEQYF.

The J gene is TRBJ2-3, the V gene TRBV19; TRBD2 matches at 12 bases. Trimming removed 10 bases from V and 4 bases from J; junction bases left unmatched: 6. The CDR3 consists of 14 residues. Looked up from germline, CDR1 is LNHDA and CDR2 is SQIVND (reference sequence). In nucleotides, the CDR3 is TGTGCCACCGCCGGGACTAGCGGGTCAGATACGCAGTATTTT. Residues: CATAGTSGSDTQYF. The entire variable domain, with the rest obtained from reference TRBV19 and TRBJ2-3, is as follows: DGGITQSPKYLFRKEGQNVTLSCEQNLNHDAMYWYRQDPGQGLRLIYYSQIVNDFQKGDIAEGYSVSREKKESFPLTVTSAQKNPTAFYLCATAGTSGSDTQYFGPGTRLTVL.